The present T cell receptor beta chain was sequenced within a study of response to subunit inactivated influenza vaccine. The CDR3 contains 11 residues. The ends were cut back, 6 bases at V and 7 bases at J, with 10 bases in the middle. CDR1 and CDR2 from the germline V gene are SGHVS and FNYEAQ. As concerns this clonotype: Its antigen is unidentified.

Findings and limits, study-wide: Authors suggested that a seasonal influenza vaccination recruits few new T cells each time.

TCRdb used MiXCR to reprocess the RT-PCR reads, holding one entry per CDR3 protein. The sample has about 190,000 distinct CDR3 sequences, around 15% seen once. This sequence joins TRBV7-6 and TRBJ2-7; D remains unclear. This clonotype was obtained from a man in his fifties who received an inactivated influenza vaccine. The sample here was CD8+ T cells sorted from PBMCs, taken 5 to 6 days after vaccination. CDR3 bases: TGTGCCAGCAGTCCCGGAGAAGAGCAGTACTTC. Amino acids: CASSPGEEQYF.